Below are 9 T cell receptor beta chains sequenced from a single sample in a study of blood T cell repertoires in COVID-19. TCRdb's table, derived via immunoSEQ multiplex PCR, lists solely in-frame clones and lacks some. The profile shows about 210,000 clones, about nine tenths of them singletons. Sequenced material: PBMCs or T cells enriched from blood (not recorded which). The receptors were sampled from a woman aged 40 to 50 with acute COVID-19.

CDR3 in amino acids: CASSIVLVSGQINQPQHF. Here the CDR3 DNA reads TGTGCCAGTAGTATAGTATTAGTGTCAGGACAGATCAATCAGCCCCAGCATTTT. The chain couples TRBV19 to TRBJ1-5; D might be TRBD1 (6 bases). Germline V CDR1 and CDR2: LNHDA, SQIVND (reference sequence). The CDR3 consists of 18 residues. Trimming took 1 base from V and 3 from J, leaving 19 bases between them.

CDR3 sequence reads: CASSFPIQGSTQYF. DNA for the CDR3: TGTGCCAGCAGTTTCCCCATACAGGGTAGTACGCAGTATTTT. The chain carries TRBV27 and TRBJ2-3, with D possibly TRBD1 on 6 matching bases. The germline V gene encodes CDR1 MNHEY and CDR2 SMNVEV (reference sequence). Trimming cost V 3 bases and J 8 bases, with 15 bases left between them. This CDR3 region has 14 residues.

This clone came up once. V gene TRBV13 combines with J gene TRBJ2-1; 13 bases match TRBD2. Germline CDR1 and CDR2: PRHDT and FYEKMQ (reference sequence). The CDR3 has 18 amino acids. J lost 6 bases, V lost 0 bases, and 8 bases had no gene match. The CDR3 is CASSLGLRGLAGSNEQFF. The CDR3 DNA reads TGTGCCAGCAGCTTAGGCCTAAGGGGACTAGCGGGGAGCAATGAGCAGTTCTTC.

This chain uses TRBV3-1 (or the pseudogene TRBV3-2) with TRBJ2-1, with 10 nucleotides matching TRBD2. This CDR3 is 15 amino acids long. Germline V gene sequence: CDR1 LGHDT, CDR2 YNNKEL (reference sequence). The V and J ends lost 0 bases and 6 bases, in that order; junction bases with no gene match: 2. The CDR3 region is CASSQDRLAGNEQFF. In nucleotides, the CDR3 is TGTGCCAGCAGCCAAGATCGACTAGCGGGCAATGAGCAGTTCTTC.

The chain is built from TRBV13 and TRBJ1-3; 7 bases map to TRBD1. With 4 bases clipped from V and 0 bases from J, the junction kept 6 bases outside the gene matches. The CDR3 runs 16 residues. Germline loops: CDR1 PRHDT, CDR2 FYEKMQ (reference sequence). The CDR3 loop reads CASSYWDRTSGNTIYF. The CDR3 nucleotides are TGTGCCAGCAGCTACTGGGACAGAACCTCTGGAAACACCATATATTTT.

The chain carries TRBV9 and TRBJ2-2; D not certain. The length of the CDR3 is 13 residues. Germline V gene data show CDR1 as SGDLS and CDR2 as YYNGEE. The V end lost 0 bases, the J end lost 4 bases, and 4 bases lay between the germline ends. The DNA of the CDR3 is TGTGCCAGCAGCGTAGACATCACCGGGGAGCTGTTTTTT. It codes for CASSVDITGELFF.

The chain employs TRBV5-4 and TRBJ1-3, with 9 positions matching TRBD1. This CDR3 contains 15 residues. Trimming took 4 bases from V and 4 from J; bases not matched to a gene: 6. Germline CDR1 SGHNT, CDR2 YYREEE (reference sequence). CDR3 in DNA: TGTGCCAGCAGCCCCGGACAGGGGAGAGGAAACACCATATATTTT. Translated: CASSPGQGRGNTIYF.

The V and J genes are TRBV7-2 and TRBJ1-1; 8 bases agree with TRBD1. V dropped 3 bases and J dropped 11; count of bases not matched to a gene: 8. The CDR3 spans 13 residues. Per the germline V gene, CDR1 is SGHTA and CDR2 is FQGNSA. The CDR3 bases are TGTGCCAGCAGCTTCGGTAAGACAGGGGAGGCTTTCTTT. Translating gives CASSFGKTGEAFF.

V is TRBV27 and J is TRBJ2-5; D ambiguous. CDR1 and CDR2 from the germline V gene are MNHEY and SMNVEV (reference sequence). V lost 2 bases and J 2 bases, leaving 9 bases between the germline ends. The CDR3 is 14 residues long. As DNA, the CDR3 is TGTGCCAGCAGTTTAGCGGTCAGTCAAGAGACCCAGTACTTC. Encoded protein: CASSLAVSQETQYF.